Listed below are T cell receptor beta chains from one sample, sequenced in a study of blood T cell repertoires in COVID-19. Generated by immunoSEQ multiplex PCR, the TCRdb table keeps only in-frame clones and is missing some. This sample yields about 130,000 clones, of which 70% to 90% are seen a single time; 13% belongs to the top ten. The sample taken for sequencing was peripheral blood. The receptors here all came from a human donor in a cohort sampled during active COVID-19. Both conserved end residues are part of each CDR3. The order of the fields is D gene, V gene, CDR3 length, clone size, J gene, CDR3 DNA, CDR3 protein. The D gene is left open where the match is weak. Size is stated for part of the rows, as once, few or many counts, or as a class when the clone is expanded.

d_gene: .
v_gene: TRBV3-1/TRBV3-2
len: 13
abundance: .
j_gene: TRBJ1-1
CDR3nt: TGTGCCAGCAGTCCGACAGTGAACACTGAAGCTTTCTTT
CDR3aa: CASSPTVNTEAFF

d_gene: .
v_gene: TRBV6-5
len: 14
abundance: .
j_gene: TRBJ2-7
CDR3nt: TGTGCCAGCACGAGGGGGGGGGCCTCCTACGAGCAGTACTTC
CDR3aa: CASTRGGASYEQYF

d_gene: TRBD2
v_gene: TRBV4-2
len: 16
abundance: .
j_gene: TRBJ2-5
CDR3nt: TGTGCCAGCAGCCGCCCCGGGACTAGCGGGGAAGAGACCCAGTACTTC
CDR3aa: CASSRPGTSGEETQYF

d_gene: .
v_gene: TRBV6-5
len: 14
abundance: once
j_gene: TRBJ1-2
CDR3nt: TGTGCCAGCAGTTTGGAGGGAGTACTGAATGGCTACACCTTC
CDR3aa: CASSLEGVLNGYTF

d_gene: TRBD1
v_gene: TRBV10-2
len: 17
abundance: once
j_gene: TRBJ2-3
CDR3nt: TGCGCCAGCAGTGAGTCCTATAGGACAGGGGCGGCAGATACGCAGTATTTT
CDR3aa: CASSESYRTGAADTQYF

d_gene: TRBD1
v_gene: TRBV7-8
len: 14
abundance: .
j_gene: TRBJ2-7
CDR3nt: TGTGCCAGCAGCTTACGGGACAGTACCTACGAGCAGTACTTC
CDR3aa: CASSLRDSTYEQYF

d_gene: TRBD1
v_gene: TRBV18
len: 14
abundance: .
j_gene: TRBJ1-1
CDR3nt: TGTGCCAGCTCACCAGTAGGGGGCATAACTGAAGCTTTCTTT
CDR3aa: CASSPVGGITEAFF

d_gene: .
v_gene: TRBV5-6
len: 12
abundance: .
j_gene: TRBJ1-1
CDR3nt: TGTGCCAGCAGCTTCGCCTTGACTCAGGCTTTCTTT
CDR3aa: CASSFALTQAFF

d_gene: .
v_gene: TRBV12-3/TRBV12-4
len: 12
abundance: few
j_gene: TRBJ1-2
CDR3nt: TGTGCCAGCAGTTTCGGTGTGGTCGGCTACACCTTC
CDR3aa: CASSFGVVGYTF

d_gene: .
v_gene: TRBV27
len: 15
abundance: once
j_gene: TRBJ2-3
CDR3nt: TGTGCCAGCAGTTTAACGGGGTTTGGGCCAGATACGCAGTATTTT
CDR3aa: CASSLTGFGPDTQYF

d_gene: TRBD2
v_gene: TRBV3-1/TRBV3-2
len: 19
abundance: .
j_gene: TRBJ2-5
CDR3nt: TGTGCCAGCAGCCTCAACCCGAAAAGTGAGCGGGGAAAGCAAGAGACCCAGTACTTC
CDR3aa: CASSLNPKSERGKQETQYF

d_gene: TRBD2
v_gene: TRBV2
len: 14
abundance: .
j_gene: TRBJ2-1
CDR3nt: TGTGCCACCATCGAACCCGGGACTATCAATGAGCAGTTCTTC
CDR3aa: CATIEPGTINEQFF

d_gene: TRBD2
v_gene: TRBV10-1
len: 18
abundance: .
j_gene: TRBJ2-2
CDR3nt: TGCGCCAGCGGGAACTTCCCGCTAGCGGGAGCGAACACCGGGGAGCTGTTTTTT
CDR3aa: CASGNFPLAGANTGELFF

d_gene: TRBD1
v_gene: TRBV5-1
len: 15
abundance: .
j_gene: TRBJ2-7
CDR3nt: TGCGCCAGCAGCTTAATAGGGGGCCGACTCCACGAGCAGTACTTC
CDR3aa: CASSLIGGRLHEQYF

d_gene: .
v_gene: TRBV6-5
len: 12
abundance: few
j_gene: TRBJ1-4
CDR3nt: TGTGCCAGCAACAGGGCTAATGAAAAACTGTTTTTT
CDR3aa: CASNRANEKLFF

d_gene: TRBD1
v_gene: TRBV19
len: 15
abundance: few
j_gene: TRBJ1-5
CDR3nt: TGTGCCAGTAGTATTGTGACAGGGGGCAATCAGCCCCAGCATTTT
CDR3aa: CASSIVTGGNQPQHF

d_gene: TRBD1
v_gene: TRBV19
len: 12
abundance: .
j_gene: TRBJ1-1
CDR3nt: TGTGCCAGTAGTACCCGACAGGGTGCGGCTTTCTTT
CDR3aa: CASSTRQGAAFF

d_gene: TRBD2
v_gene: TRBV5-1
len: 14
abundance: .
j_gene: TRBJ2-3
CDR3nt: TGCGCCAGCGCCAGCGGGGGACTCACAGATACGCAGTATTTT
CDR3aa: CASASGGLTDTQYF

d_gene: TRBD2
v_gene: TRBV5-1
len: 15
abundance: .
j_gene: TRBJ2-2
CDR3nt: TGCGCCAGCAGCTTGGCGGGGGGAAACACCGGGGAGCTGTTTTTT
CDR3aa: CASSLAGGNTGELFF

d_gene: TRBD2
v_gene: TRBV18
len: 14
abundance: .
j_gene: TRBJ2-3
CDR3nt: TGTGCCAGCTCACCCGCCCCGGGGGGAGATACGCAGTATTTT
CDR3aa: CASSPAPGGDTQYF

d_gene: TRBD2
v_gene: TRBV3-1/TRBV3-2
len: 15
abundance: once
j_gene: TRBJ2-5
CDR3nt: TGTGCCAGCAGCCAAGATACCGGGGGGGTGGAGACCCAGTACTTC
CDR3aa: CASSQDTGGVETQYF

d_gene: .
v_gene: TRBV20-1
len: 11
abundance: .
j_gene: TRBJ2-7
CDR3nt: TGCAGTGCTGAGAATTCCTACGAGCAGTACTTC
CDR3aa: CSAENSYEQYF

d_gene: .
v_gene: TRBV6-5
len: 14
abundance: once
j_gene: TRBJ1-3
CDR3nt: TGTGCCAGCAGGTCGGGACTCGCTGGAAACACCATATATTTT
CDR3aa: CASRSGLAGNTIYF